Sequencing of this T cell receptor beta chain was carried out in a study of T cell responses to AZD1222 COVID-19 vaccine. For this clone: Its antigen remains unidentified.

The germline V gene has CDR1 MNHEY and CDR2 SMNVEV (reference sequence). This CDR3 is 14 amino acids long. Trimming took off 2 bases at V and 2 bases at J, with 9 bases between the two ends. Study-level results: Just a handful of AZD1222 recipients tested seropositive at baseline. Among the donors, most were white British and more were female, and clonal diversity was possibly underestimated.

Data came from immunoSEQ multiplex PCR; TCRdb stores just in-frame clones and leaves some out. Found here are fewer than 200,000 clones, approximately 94% of them singletons; the top ten hold under 2%. This receptor was identified in an adult who received the AZD1222 COVID-19 vaccine. The rearrangement joins TRBV27 to TRBJ1-2, with D perhaps TRBD1 (5 bases). The specimen was peripheral blood, collected 28 days after the second AZD1222 dose. CDR3 nucleotides: TGTGCCAGCAGTTTAGGGGGTCCCAACTATGGCTACACCTTC. Its translation is CASSLGGPNYGYTF.